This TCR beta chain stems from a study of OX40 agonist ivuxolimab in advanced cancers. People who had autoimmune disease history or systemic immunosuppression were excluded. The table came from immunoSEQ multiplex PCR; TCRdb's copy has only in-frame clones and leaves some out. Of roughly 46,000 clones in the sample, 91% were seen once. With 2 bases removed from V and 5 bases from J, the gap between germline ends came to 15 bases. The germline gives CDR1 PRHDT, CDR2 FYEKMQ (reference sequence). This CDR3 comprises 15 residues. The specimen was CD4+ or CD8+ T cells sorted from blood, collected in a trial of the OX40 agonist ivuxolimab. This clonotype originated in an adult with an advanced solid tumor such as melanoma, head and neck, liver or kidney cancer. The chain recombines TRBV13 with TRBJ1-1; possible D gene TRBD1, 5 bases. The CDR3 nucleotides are TGTGCCAGCAGCTTACGAGGAGGGAAGGGGACTGAAGCTTTCTTT. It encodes CASSLRGGKGTEAFF.